Ten or more counts support the clone carrying this TCR beta chain. The antigen remains unidentified. The record originates from a study of Graves' ophthalmopathy and Graves' hyperthyroidism. RNA transcripts yielded amplified TCR beta CDR3 regions. The authors performed first-round RT-PCR with HTBI primers and then a second-round multiplex PCR. TCRdb passed the multiplex PCR reads through MiXCR, listing each CDR3 protein once. The top ten hold around 10% of the sample, which has approximately 1.2 million distinct CDR3 sequences, 35% to 40% seen once. General study points: Predictions made by the model for ophthalmopathy progression reached 70.59% sensitivity and about 72% specificity. Blood also harbored most expanded thyroid clonotypes above 0.001 frequency.

Excluded were patients with other autoimmune diseases, uncontrolled infections, pregnancy or lactation. Serum thyroxine and TRAb, along with clinical symptoms, thyroid ultrasound and orbital computed tomography, were what diagnosis relied on. The V gene's germline CDR1 is SEHNR and CDR2 FQNEAQ (reference sequence). The CDR3 extends over 16 amino acids. V lost 6 bases, J lost 0 bases, and 7 bases stayed unmatched. The sequenced material came from peripheral blood or thyroid tissue (not recorded which). This chain connects TRBV7-9 to TRBJ1-3; 8 nucleotides agree with TRBD1. The source is an adult man with Graves' hyperthyroidism. The CDR3 region is CASRTGTGPSGNTIYF. The CDR3 bases are TGTGCCAGCAGGACCGGGACAGGCCCCTCTGGAAACACCATATATTTT.